Sequencing of this TCR beta chain was carried out in a study of T cell responses to AZD1222 COVID-19 vaccine. As for this clone: What it recognizes is unknown.

Clones were read by immunoSEQ multiplex PCR, and TCRdb kept only the in-frame ones, dropping some. The data contain fewer than 120,000 clones, around 90% of them seen just once; the ten biggest clones take up 15%. Unmatched junction bases numbered 7, after V lost 4 bases and J lost 7 bases. In germline, CDR1 is MGHDK, CDR2 SYGVNS. This CDR3 is built from 15 residues. Study observations and caveats: Among the donors, most were white British and more were female, and clonal diversity was possibly underestimated. Spike-specific TCRs gained breadth and depth after people received two AZD1222 doses.

The TCR originated in an adult who received the AZD1222 COVID-19 vaccine. The J gene is TRBJ2-1, the V gene TRBV25-1, with 10 bases identical to TRBD1. Material: peripheral blood, obtained 28 days after the second AZD1222 dose. This CDR3 is CASSVPGTGVNEQFF. In DNA, the CDR3 is TGTGCCAGCAGTGTCCCCGGGACAGGGGTAAATGAGCAGTTCTTC.